This T cell receptor (beta chain) emerged from a study of cytomegalovirus exposure and HLA in healthy donors. Primers included in the PCR were 60 Vbeta and 13 Jbeta primers. Method: immunoSEQ multiplex PCR; TCRdb's copy keeps in-frame clones and lacks some. The sample lists around 130,000 clones; around 86% were seen once. Trimming shortened V by 1 base and J by 4 bases, and 10 bases separated the two germline ends. The germline V gene has CDR1 SNHLY and CDR2 FYNNEI. CDR3 length equals 14 residues. The sequence came from a man aged 30 to 45 in good health and CMV-seronegative. The chain has TRBV2 and TRBJ2-5, with D maybe TRBD2 (6 bases). The sample consisted of PBMCs. CDR3 sequence (DNA): TGTGCCAGCAGTGAAGAACTAGCACGAGAGACCCAGTACTTC. Translation gives CASSEELARETQYF.